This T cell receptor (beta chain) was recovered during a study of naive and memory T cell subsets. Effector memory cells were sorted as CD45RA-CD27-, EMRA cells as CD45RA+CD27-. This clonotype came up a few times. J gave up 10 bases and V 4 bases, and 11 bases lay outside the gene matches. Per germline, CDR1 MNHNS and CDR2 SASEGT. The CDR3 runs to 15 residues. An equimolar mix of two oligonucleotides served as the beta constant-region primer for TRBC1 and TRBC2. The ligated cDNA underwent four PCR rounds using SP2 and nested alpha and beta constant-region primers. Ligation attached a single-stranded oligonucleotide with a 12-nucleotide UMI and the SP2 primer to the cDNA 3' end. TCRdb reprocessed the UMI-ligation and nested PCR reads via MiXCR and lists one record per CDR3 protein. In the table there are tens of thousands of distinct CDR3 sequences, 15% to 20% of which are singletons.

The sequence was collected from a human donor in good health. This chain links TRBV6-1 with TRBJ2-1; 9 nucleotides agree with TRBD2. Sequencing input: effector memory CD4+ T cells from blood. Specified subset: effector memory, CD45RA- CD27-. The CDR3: CASSVTSGTRTEQFF. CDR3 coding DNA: TGTGCCAGCAGTGTGACTAGCGGAACGAGGACGGAGCAGTTCTTC.